One sample yielded the 13 T cell receptor beta chains listed below, sequenced in a study of T cell repertoires in cytomegalovirus infection. TCRdb re-derived calls from the reads in MiXCR, one entry per CDR3 protein. The sample records some 390,000 distinct CDR3 sequences, 18% being singletons. Source material: PBMCs. The receptors were sampled from a human donor in good health (CMV status not recorded). Some clones in this sample may be carry-over from other donors' samples.

This clonotype was counted a few times. The V and J genes are TRBV5-4 and TRBJ2-3, with TRBD2 matching 10 bases. Germline lookup yields CDR1 SGHNT and CDR2 YYREEE (reference sequence). V was clipped by 5 bases and J by 2 bases; unmatched bases: 8. The CDR3 runs to 16 residues. This chain's CDR3 is CASSPTSGEITDTQYF. The CDR3 DNA follows: TGTGCCAGCAGTCCCACTAGCGGGGAGATCACAGATACGCAGTATTTT. Full variable domain (missing parts from reference TRBV5-4 and TRBJ2-3): ETGVTQSPTHLIKTRGQQVTLRCSSQSGHNTVSWYQQALGQGPQFIFQYYREEENGRGNFPPRFSGLQFPNYSSELNVNALELDDSALYLCASSPTSGEITDTQYFGPGTRLTVL.

A remark on this clonotype: One end of the junction varies from germline; a read error may be responsible. The chain recombines TRBV6-6 with TRBJ2-5; 13 nucleotides align to TRBD2. This CDR3 contains 16 residues. Germline loops: CDR1 MNHNY, CDR2 SVGAGI (reference sequence). CDR3: CDSSRTSGRRWETQYF. As DNA, the CDR3 is TGTGACAGCAGTCGGACTAGCGGGAGAAGATGGGAGACCCAGTACTTC.

This chain links TRBV7-8 with TRBJ2-1; a possible D gene is TRBD2 (6 bases). Germline V CDR1 and CDR2: SGHVS, FQNEAQ. The CDR3 totals 16 residues. Trimming took off 1 base at V and 5 bases at J, with 15 bases between the two ends. CDR3 DNA sequence: TGTGCCAGCAGCTTAGGAAACCCGGGGGTAAACAATGAGCAGTTCTTC. Encoded protein: CASSLGNPGVNNEQFF.

The chain joins TRBV20-1 to TRBJ2-7; TRBD2 agrees at 14 bases. The CDR3 has 16 amino acids. After removal of 4 bases from V and 7 bases from J, the junction contained 12 bases not matched to a gene. Germline V gene lookup returns CDR1 DFQATT and CDR2 SNEGSKA (reference sequence). CDR3: CSANPPGLAGVREQYF. The CDR3 nucleotides read TGCAGTGCTAACCCTCCGGGACTAGCGGGAGTACGAGAGCAGTACTTC.

This clonotype was observed at least ten times. The chain joins TRBV11-2 to TRBJ1-1; D gene uncertain. Germline V gene sequence: CDR1 SGHAT, CDR2 FQNNGV. This CDR3 contains 16 residues. Deletions cut 1 base from V and 1 base from J, with 13 bases between. CDR3 DNA sequence: TGTGCCAGCAGCTTAGTACAGACCACACCGAACACTGAAGCTTTCTTT. Its translation is CASSLVQTTPNTEAFF.

This clonotype was seen ten or more times. The chain employs TRBV7-8 and TRBJ1-6, with a weak D call TRBD1 (5 bases). Germline loops: CDR1 SGHVS, CDR2 FQNEAQ. The CDR3 is 16 amino acids. The V and J ends lost 5 bases and 10 bases respectively, with 21 bases between them. The CDR3 sequence: CASSRRDRQLESPLHF. The DNA for the CDR3 is TGTGCCAGCAGCAGAAGGGACCGACAGTTAGAATCACCCCTCCACTTT. The full variable domain, rest sourced from reference TRBV7-8 and TRBJ1-6, is GAGVSQSPRYKVAKRGQDVALRCDPISGHVSLFWYQQALGQGPEFLTYFQNEAQLDKSGLPSDRFFAERPEGSVSTLKIQRTQQEDSAVYLCASSRRDRQLESPLHFGNGTRLTVT.

This clonotype was counted between two and nine times. This chain uses TRBV18 with TRBJ1-5; D perhaps matches TRBD1 (6 bases). The V and J ends lost 3 bases and 9 bases respectively, with 15 bases between them. CDR3 size: 14 residues. Germline V gene lookup returns CDR1 KGHSH and CDR2 LQKENI. The CDR3 loop is CASSPAQGYSPQHF. Written as DNA, the CDR3 is TGTGCCAGCTCACCCGCACAGGGCTATTCGCCCCAGCATTTT. The entire variable domain, with the rest obtained from reference TRBV18 and TRBJ1-5, is as follows: NAGVMQNPRHLVRRRGQEARLRCSPMKGHSHVYWYRQLPEEGLKFMVYLQKENIIDESGMPKERFSAEFPKEGPSILRIQQVVRGDSAAYFCASSPAQGYSPQHFGDGTRLSIL.

The table lists this clonotype with a few counts. V and J are TRBV2 and TRBJ2-2; D remains unclear. The germline CDR1 and CDR2 sequences are SNHLY and FYNNEI. The CDR3 contains 13 residues. The CDR3 spells CAWGVRTTGELFF. Here the CDR3 DNA reads TGTGCGTGGGGTGTAAGGACCACCGGGGAGCTGTTTTTT.

This clonotype occurred many times. The genes are TRBV7-2 and TRBJ2-2, with 11 positions matching TRBD2. The V segment lost 5 bases and the J segment 4 bases; nucleotides outside the gene matches: 6. This CDR3 has 16 residues. Germline V gene lookup returns CDR1 SGHTA and CDR2 FQGNSA. Here the CDR3 DNA reads TGTGCCAGCAGCCAAACTAGCGGGGGTCTCACCGGGGAGCTGTTTTTT. Residues: CASSQTSGGLTGELFF.

This clonotype was seen a few times. The chain uses TRBV18 and TRBJ1-4, with D perhaps matching TRBD1 (6 bases). Germline V gives CDR1 KGHSH, CDR2 LQKENI. This CDR3 spans 15 amino acids. Trimming pared 6 bases from V and 7 bases from J, leaving 18 bases between. CDR3 sequence (DNA): TGTGCCAGCTCCCGCTCAAGAGGGGGTTTTGAAAAACTGTTTTTT. Amino acid sequence: CASSRSRGGFEKLFF.

The chain has TRBV20-1 and TRBJ2-2; 7 positions agree with TRBD2. Germline V gives CDR1 DFQATT, CDR2 SNEGSKA (reference sequence). V lost 2 bases, J lost 6 bases, and 6 bases stayed unmatched. There are 14 residues in the CDR3. CDR3 amino acids: CSARYGEGPGELFF. The CDR3 nucleotides read TGCAGTGCTAGATATGGGGAGGGCCCCGGGGAGCTGTTTTTT.

This clonotype came up many times. The V call is TRBV7-9, the J call TRBJ2-1; D may match TRBD1 or TRBD2 (5 bases each). V was shortened by 5 bases and J by 8 bases, with 22 bases between the two germline ends. This CDR3 spans 16 amino acids. The germline gives CDR1 SEHNR, CDR2 FQNEAQ (reference sequence). CDR3 bases: TGTGCCAGCAGCCCTGGTGATGAGGGGAGAAGGGATGAGCAGTTCTTC. As protein: CASSPGDEGRRDEQFF.

In its sample, this clonotype was seen a few times. The V call is TRBV9, the J call TRBJ2-1; 9 positions agree with TRBD2. CDR1 and CDR2 (germline): SGDLS, YYNGEE. After removal of 4 bases from V and 8 bases from J, the junction contained 13 bases not matched to a gene. The CDR3 covers 16 residues. For the CDR3, the DNA is TGTGCCAGCAGCTCTGCCCGGGGACTAGCATCACATGAGCAGTTCTTC. This encodes CASSSARGLASHEQFF.